The clone carrying this TCR beta chain occurred many times. Its antigen is not known. These data belong to a study of T cell repertoires in cytomegalovirus infection. About the study: From public TCR beta signatures came an indication of both CMV infection and matching HLA type. Study findings and constraints: CMV-specific TCR beta clonotypes restricted by HLA-C were the ones dominating the ex vivo response. Based on cumulative public TCR beta family frequency, carriers of CMV plus the relevant HLA were identified.

Germline values: CDR1 MDHEN, CDR2 SYDVKM. Trimming shortened V by 6 bases and J by 2 bases, and 17 bases separated the two germline ends. This CDR3 is 15 amino acids long. One entry per CDR3 protein results from TCRdb running MiXCR on the reads. The sample includes about 260,000 distinct CDR3 sequences, approximately 15% of them seen just once. The rearrangement uses TRBV28 and TRBJ2-7; TRBD2 is a possible D gene (7 bases). The TCR was taken from a human donor in good health (CMV status not recorded). Some clones in this sample may be carry-over from other donors' samples. The sequenced sample was PBMCs. The CDR3 here is CASSRGAGLAYEQYF. DNA for the CDR3: TGTGCCAGCAGCAGGGGAGCGGGGTTAGCCTACGAGCAGTACTTC.